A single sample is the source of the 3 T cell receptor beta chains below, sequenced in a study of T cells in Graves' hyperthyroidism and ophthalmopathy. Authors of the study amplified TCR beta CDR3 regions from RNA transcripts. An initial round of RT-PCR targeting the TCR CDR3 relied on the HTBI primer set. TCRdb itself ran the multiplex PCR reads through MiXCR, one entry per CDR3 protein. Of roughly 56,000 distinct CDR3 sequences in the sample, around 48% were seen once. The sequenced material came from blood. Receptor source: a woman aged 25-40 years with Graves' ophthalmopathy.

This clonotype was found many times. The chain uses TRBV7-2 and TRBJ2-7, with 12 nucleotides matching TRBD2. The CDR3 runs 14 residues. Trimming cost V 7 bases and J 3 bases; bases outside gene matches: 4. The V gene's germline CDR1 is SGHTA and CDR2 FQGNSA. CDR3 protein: CASTTTSGSYEQYF. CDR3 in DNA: TGTGCCAGCACCACGACTAGCGGGAGCTACGAGCAGTACTTC.

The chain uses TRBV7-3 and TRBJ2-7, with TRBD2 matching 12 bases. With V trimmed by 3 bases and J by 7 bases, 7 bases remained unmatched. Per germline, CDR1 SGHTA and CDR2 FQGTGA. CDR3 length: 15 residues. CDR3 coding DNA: TGTGCCAGCAGCTTTCGACTAGCGGGAGAGCGAGAGCAGTACTTC. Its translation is CASSFRLAGEREQYF.

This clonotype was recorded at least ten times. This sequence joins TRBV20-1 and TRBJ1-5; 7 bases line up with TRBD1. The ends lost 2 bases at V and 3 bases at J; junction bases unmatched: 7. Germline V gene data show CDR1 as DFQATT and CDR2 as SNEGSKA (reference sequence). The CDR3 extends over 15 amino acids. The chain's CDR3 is CSARKPTGDNQPQHF. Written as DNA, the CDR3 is TGCAGTGCTAGAAAACCTACAGGGGACAATCAGCCCCAGCATTTT.